The source of this T cell receptor (beta chain) is a study of blood T cell repertoires in COVID-19. Assay used: immunoSEQ multiplex PCR; TCRdb lists only in-frame clones, some missing. Here the sample spans around 130,000 clones, under 85% being singletons. This clone has only a few counts. This CDR3 spans 17 amino acids. The TCR sequence derives from a man aged 40-55 years with active or convalescent COVID-19. This chain connects TRBV21-1 to TRBJ2-7; no DNA check was done on the table's D call, TRBD1. TRBV21-1 is a listed pseudogene. Sample: peripheral blood. CDR3 protein: CASSPCGRGTKTYEQYF. CDR3 DNA: TGTGCCAGCAGCCCTTGTGGTCGAGGGACAAAGACCTACGAGCAGTACTTC.